This T cell receptor beta chain was obtained from a study of glioma-infiltrating T cells after dendritic cell vaccination. V lost 0 bases and J lost 2, with 13 bases in between. The CDR3 spans 15 residues. The germline V gene encodes CDR1 GTSNPN and CDR2 SVGIG (reference sequence). Documented time point: after dendritic cell vaccination, including at tumor progression/relapse. Only patients with spare fresh-frozen tumor and over two years of follow-up were included. Profiled with immunoSEQ multiplex PCR; TCRdb holds only in-frame clones, not every one. There are roughly 85,000 clones in the sample; 85% occur only once, and under 8.5% lies in the top ten.

Sequencing used blood, obtained after dendritic cell vaccination. The clonotype originates from a human donor with glioblastoma. The V call is TRBV30, the J call TRBJ1-1, with D tentatively TRBD1 (5 bases). CDR3 in DNA: TGTGCCTGGAGTGTTTGGGGGGTGCAAAACACTGAAGCTTTCTTT. Its protein product is CAWSVWGVQNTEAFF.